The 5 T cell receptor beta chains below come from one sample, sequenced in a study of cytomegalovirus exposure and HLA in healthy donors. Vbeta (60) and Jbeta (13) primers were used in the PCR. Assay used: immunoSEQ multiplex PCR; TCRdb lists only in-frame clones, some missing. The sample holds over 45,000 clones, around 81% seen once. Specimen: PBMCs. Receptor source: a boy aged 5-17 years in good health and CMV-seropositive.

The chain carries TRBV5-1 and TRBJ2-1, with 8 positions matching TRBD2. This CDR3 has 17 amino acids. V was pared by 0 bases and J by 0 bases, with 5 bases of the junction left unmatched. The germline CDR1 and CDR2 sequences are SGHRS and YFSETQ. In DNA, the CDR3 is TGCGCCAGCAGCTTGGCCGCCGCGGGGGGCTCCTACAATGAGCAGTTCTTC. Translation gives CASSLAAAGGSYNEQFF.

The chain couples TRBV6-1 to TRBJ1-6; 7 nucleotides agree with TRBD1. Looked up from germline, CDR1 is MNHNS and CDR2 is SASEGT. This CDR3 has 15 amino acids. Unmatched junction bases numbered 13, after V lost 8 bases and J lost 9 bases. The CDR3 DNA reads as TGTGCCAGCGAACCAGGACAGGAGGCTACTTCACCCCTCCACTTT. This translates into CASEPGQEATSPLHF.

With regard to this clone: Compared with germline, one end of the junction differs, possibly owing to a read error. The chain couples TRBV7-7 to TRBJ1-4, with D tentatively TRBD1 (5 bases). In germline, CDR1 is SSHAT, CDR2 FNYEAQ (reference sequence). CDR3 length equals 14 residues. The CDR3 DNA reads as TGTGCTAGCAGCTTTGGCACAGGAGATGAAAAACTGTTTTTT. Protein sequence: CASSFGTGDEKLFF. The full variable domain, with the rest looked up from reference TRBV7-7 and TRBJ1-4, is GAGVSQSPRYKVTKRGQDVTLRCDPISSHATLYWYQQALGQGPEFLTYFNYEAQPDKSGLPSDRFSAERPEGSISTLTIQRTEQRDSAMYRCASSFGTGDEKLFFGSGTQLSVL.

The rearrangement links TRBV13 to TRBJ2-7, with 9 bases matching TRBD1. J lost 4 bases, V lost 1 base, and 5 bases had no gene match. From germline, CDR1 is PRHDT and CDR2 FYEKMQ (reference sequence). The CDR3 has 15 amino acids. CDR3 coding DNA: TGTGCCAGCAGCTTAGCTGGGACAGGGAGGTACGAGCAGTACTTC. It encodes CASSLAGTGRYEQYF.

The chain uses TRBV5-4 and TRBJ2-6; no firm D call. Looked up from germline, CDR1 is SGHNT and CDR2 is YYREEE (reference sequence). Trimming took 9 bases from V and 4 from J, leaving 14 bases between them. This CDR3 is 14 amino acids long. The CDR3 region is CATLTMGGANVLTF. CDR3 DNA sequence: TGTGCCACACTCACAATGGGCGGGGCCAACGTCCTGACTTTC. Full variable domain (rest looked up from reference TRBV5-4 and TRBJ2-6): ETGVTQSPTHLIKTRGQQVTLRCSSQSGHNTVSWYQQALGQGPQFIFQYYREEENGRGNFPPRFSGLQFPNYSSELNVNALELDDSALYLCATLTMGGANVLTFGAGSRLTVL.